The rows below give T cell receptor beta chains drawn from one sample of a study of cytomegalovirus exposure and HLA in healthy donors. Some clones are missing from TCRdb's copy, which holds only in-frame ones; the method was immunoSEQ multiplex PCR. In the table there are fewer than 200,000 clones, 65% to 85% of which are singletons. Sequencing was done on a sample of PBMCs. These TCRs come from a man in his 60s in good health and CMV-seronegative. Both conserved end residues are part of each CDR3. The D gene is left open where the match is weak. Expanded clones get a size class; other rows say once, few or many, or leave the size out.

>TRBD2|TRBJ2-7|.|19|TRBV9
CASSVNSGTSGRIENEQYF
TGTGCCAGCAGCGTCAACTCCGGGACTAGCGGGAGAATAGAGAACGAGCAGTACTTC
>TRBD1|TRBJ2-7|.|14|TRBV9
CASSVGTGAYEQYF
TGTGCCAGCAGCGTCGGGACAGGCGCCTACGAGCAGTACTTC
>TRBD2|TRBJ2-1|.|15|TRBV5-4
CASTVRLAGYNEQFF
TGTGCCAGCACCGTCCGACTAGCGGGTTACAATGAGCAGTTCTTC
>.|TRBJ2-2|.|14|TRBV19
CARTRIGYTGELFF
TGTGCCAGAACCAGGATCGGATACACCGGGGAGCTGTTTTTT
>TRBD1|TRBJ2-7|.|15|TRBV6-6
CASRPNRGLTYEQYF
TGTGCCAGCAGGCCTAACAGGGGGCTAACGTACGAGCAGTACTTC
>TRBD2|TRBJ2-1|.|16|TRBV7-2
CASSSNGAGGYNEQFF
TGTGCCAGCAGCTCCAATGGTGCGGGAGGGTACAATGAGCAGTTCTTC
>TRBD2|TRBJ2-2|.|15|TRBV5-1
CASSRLAGDTGELFF
TGCGCCAGCAGCCGACTAGCGGGAGACACCGGGGAGCTGTTTTTT
>.|TRBJ2-7|once|17|TRBV7-9
CASSLGGAERSYYEQYF
TGTGCCAGCAGCTTAGGTGGAGCGGAACGTTCCTACTACGAGCAGTACTTC
>.|TRBJ1-2|.|14|TRBV2
CASKPPGGAEGYTF
TGTGCCAGCAAACCCCCTGGCGGGGCTGAGGGCTACACCTTC
>.|TRBJ2-7|once|13|TRBV9
CASSAGLSREQYF
TGTGCCAGCAGCGCGGGACTCTCGAGGGAGCAGTACTTC
>TRBD1|TRBJ2-1|.|17|TRBV28
CASRLGVGTGAIQGQFF
TGTGCCAGCAGACTGGGGGTGGGGACAGGAGCCATTCAGGGGCAGTTCTTC
>.|TRBJ2-1|few|11|TRBV6-1
CASIIGNEQFF
TGTGCCAGCATTATCGGCAATGAGCAGTTCTTC
>TRBD2|TRBJ2-1|.|17|TRBV5-1
CASSLGLAGGSEDEQFF
TGCGCCAGCAGCTTGGGGCTAGCGGGAGGGTCTGAGGATGAGCAGTTCTTC
>.|TRBJ2-5|.|15|TRBV10-3
CAISESAGNGETQYF
TGTGCCATCAGTGAGTCGGCAGGGAATGGAGAGACCCAGTACTTC
>.|TRBJ1-4|few|15|TRBV18
CASSPHSSPNEKLFF
TGTGCCAGCTCACCCCACAGTTCTCCTAATGAAAAACTGTTTTTT
>.|TRBJ1-5|.|14|TRBV30
CAWSWTHSNQPQHF
TGTGCCTGGAGCTGGACACATAGCAATCAGCCCCAGCATTTT
>TRBD1|TRBJ2-1|few|15|TRBV6-5
CASSFPSRGLYEQFF
TGTGCCAGCAGCTTCCCCAGCAGGGGGCTCTATGAGCAGTTCTTC
>TRBD2|TRBJ2-7|.|14|TRBV7-2
CASSFGGGGAEQYF
TGTGCCAGCAGCTTTGGCGGGGGGGGCGCCGAGCAGTACTTC
>TRBD1|TRBJ1-1|.|13|TRBV30
CAWSRTGDTEAFF
TGTGCCTGGAGTAGAACAGGGGACACTGAAGCTTTCTTT
>.|TRBJ1-4|few|14|TRBV7-9
CASSPWGEGEKLFF
TGTGCCAGCAGCCCCTGGGGAGAAGGTGAAAAACTGTTTTTT
>.|TRBJ2-3|many|14|TRBV25-1
CASSRSGRTDTQYF
TGTGCCAGCAGTAGGTCAGGGAGGACAGATACGCAGTATTTT
>.|TRBJ1-5|.|16|TRBV4-1
CASSQGTLYSNQPQHF
TGCGCCAGCAGCCAAGGGACACTGTATAGCAATCAGCCCCAGCATTTT
>.|TRBJ1-4|.|12|TRBV30
CAWRDSGAKLFF
TGTGCCTGGAGGGACAGCGGGGCAAAACTGTTTTTT
>TRBD2|TRBJ2-7|.|15|TRBV6-5
CASSYVAGGSYEQYF
TGTGCCAGCAGTTACGTGGCGGGGGGATCCTACGAGCAGTACTTC
>TRBD1|TRBJ1-6|.|14|TRBV10-3
CAISERQGESPLHF
TGTGCCATCAGTGAAAGACAGGGGGAATCACCCCTCCACTTT
>TRBD1|TRBJ2-4|.|15|TRBV4-2
CVSSPDRGAKNIQYF
TGTGTCAGCAGCCCAGACAGGGGAGCCAAAAACATTCAGTACTTC
>.|TRBJ1-1|.|13|TRBV6-1
CASIYRVATEAFF
TGTGCCAGCATCTACAGGGTTGCCACTGAAGCTTTCTTT
>.|TRBJ1-4|few|15|TRBV7-2
CASSLDGQINEKLFF
TGTGCCAGCAGCTTAGATGGACAAATTAATGAAAAACTGTTTTTT
>.|TRBJ2-7|.|13|TRBV21-1
CASNPTTLYEQYF
TGTGCCAGCAACCCAACTACCCTCTACGAGCAGTACTTC
>.|TRBJ2-1|once|19|TRBV7-5
CVRSTPGTKDAALYNEQFF
TGTGTCAGAAGCACACCCGGGACTAAAGACGCCGCCCTATACAATGAGCAGTTCTTC
>.|TRBJ1-1|few|14|TRBV9
CASSVVSGNTEAFF
TGTGCCAGCAGCGTAGTCAGTGGGAACACTGAAGCTTTCTTT
>TRBD2|TRBJ2-1|few|15|TRBV11-3
CASSLGAGVTNEQFF
TGTGCCAGCAGCTTAGGGGCGGGGGTCACCAATGAGCAGTTCTTC
>.|TRBJ2-2|.|15|TRBV7-6
CASSLLQGGTGELFF
TGTGCCAGCAGCTTATTGCAGGGAGGCACCGGGGAGCTGTTTTTT
>TRBD1|TRBJ2-7|.|14|TRBV19
CATRDRGRSYEQYF
TGTGCCACCCGGGACAGGGGCCGTTCCTACGAGCAGTACTTC
>.|TRBJ1-1|.|15|TRBV27
CASSLSRGSWTEAFF
TGTGCCAGCAGTTTATCAAGGGGGAGTTGGACTGAAGCTTTCTTT